Presented here are 19 T cell receptor beta chains from one specimen sequenced in a study of OX40 agonist ivuxolimab in advanced cancers. Profiling relied on immunoSEQ multiplex PCR, and the TCRdb table lists in-frame clones only, not all of them. The data show over 35,000 clones, roughly 90% seen once. The sequencing here drew on CD4+ or CD8+ T cells sorted from blood, taken in a trial of the OX40 agonist ivuxolimab. Receptors were obtained from an adult with an advanced solid tumor such as melanoma, head and neck, liver or kidney cancer.

The chain is built from TRBV5-8 and TRBJ1-2, with TRBD1 matching 7 bases. V shed 5 bases, J shed 0 bases, and the junction held 7 bases outside the gene matches. The germline V gene has CDR1 SGHTS and CDR2 YDEGEE. The CDR3 covers 15 residues. This CDR3 reads CASSQAGGTNYGYTF. The CDR3 DNA sequence: TGTGCCAGCAGTCAGGCAGGGGGGACTAACTATGGCTACACCTTC.

This chain joins TRBV5-6 and TRBJ1-6; D ambiguous. V was pared by 5 bases and J by 0 bases, with 9 bases between. The germline V gene encodes CDR1 SGHDT and CDR2 YYEEEE. The CDR3 is 15 amino acids. The CDR3 nucleotides read TGTGCCAGCAGGGGCAGGAGCTCCTATAATTCACCCCTCCACTTT. Amino acid sequence: CASRGRSSYNSPLHF.

In its sample, this clone was seen once. In DNA, the CDR3 is TGTGCCAGCAGTAAACCAGGGGTCCACGAGCAGTACTTC. The encoded protein is CASSKPGVHEQYF. This chain uses TRBV6-5 with TRBJ2-7; D is perhaps TRBD1 (6 bases). The CDR3 covers 13 residues. Germline values: CDR1 MNHEY, CDR2 SVGAGI. V was trimmed by 5 bases and J by 5 bases, leaving 13 bases between them.

This CDR3 reads CASRPGQVGGYTF. The DNA for the CDR3 is TGTGCCAGCAGACCTGGACAGGTCGGGGGCTACACCTTC. V usage is TRBV6-5 and J usage is TRBJ1-2, with 7 positions matching TRBD1. Germline V gene sequence: CDR1 MNHEY, CDR2 SVGAGI. With 6 bases clipped from V and 8 bases from J, the junction kept 9 bases outside the gene matches. The CDR3 consists of 13 residues.

This clone was picked up a small number of times. This sequence joins TRBV7-6 and TRBJ1-4; no reliable D call. Germline V gives CDR1 SGHVS, CDR2 FNYEAQ. Deletions cut 1 base from V and 5 bases from J, with 11 bases between. This CDR3 is 15 amino acids long. The CDR3 region is CASSLGRQPNEKLFF. The CDR3, as DNA: TGTGCCAGCAGCTTAGGGCGGCAGCCGAATGAAAAACTGTTTTTT.

The rearrangement links TRBV7-2 to TRBJ1-1; D remains ambiguous. CDR1 and CDR2 (germline): SGHTA, FQGNSA. The CDR3 runs 15 residues. V was pared by 5 bases and J by 0 bases, with 13 bases between. The CDR3 region is CASSPRRAVNTEAFF. The CDR3 DNA sequence: TGTGCCAGCAGCCCACGACGGGCCGTGAACACTGAAGCTTTCTTT.

This chain joins TRBV18 and TRBJ1-1, with D possibly matching TRBD1 (5 bases). The length of the CDR3 is 13 residues. Per germline, CDR1 KGHSH and CDR2 LQKENI. The germline V and J ends were trimmed by 6 bases and 7 bases, with 15 bases remaining between them. CDR3 sequence reads: CASSQTVGGEAFF. In DNA form, the CDR3 reads TGTGCCAGCTCTCAGACCGTCGGGGGTGAAGCTTTCTTT.

This clone is a singleton in its sample. The chain couples TRBV9 to TRBJ2-5; possible D gene TRBD2, 6 bases. The germline V and J ends were trimmed by 6 bases and 5 bases, with 20 bases remaining between them. The CDR3 is 15 amino acids. Looked up from germline, CDR1 is SGDLS and CDR2 is YYNGEE. CDR3 protein: CASNSPFGGQETQYF. The DNA for the CDR3 is TGTGCCAGCAACTCCCCTTTCGGGGGTCAGGAGACCCAGTACTTC. The full variable domain, rest sourced from reference TRBV9 and TRBJ2-5, is DSGVTQTPKHLITATGQRVTLRCSPRSGDLSVYWYQQSLDQGLQFLIQYYNGEERAKGNILERFSAQQFPDLHSELNLSSLELGDSALYFCASNSPFGGQETQYFGPGTRLLVL.

This clone was found once. The CDR3 sequence is CASSSGQVVGKFF. CDR3 nucleotides: TGTGCCAGCAGCTCGGGACAGGTCGTTGGGAAGTTCTTC. The chain uses TRBV7-2 and TRBJ2-1; 8 nucleotides agree with TRBD1. Germline assignment: CDR1 SGHTA and CDR2 FQGNSA. There are 13 residues in the CDR3. V lost 4 bases to trimming and J lost 14 bases; unmatched junction nucleotides: 10.

The chain links TRBV27 to TRBJ1-1; D gene unclear. The CDR3 spans 13 residues. V dropped 5 bases and J dropped 8 bases, with 15 bases sitting between them. Looked up from germline, CDR1 is MNHEY and CDR2 is SMNVEV (reference sequence). The CDR3 coding sequence is TGTGCCAGCAGTCCCGACCCCCAGGCCGAAGCTTTCTTT. Encoded protein: CASSPDPQAEAFF.

This clone turned up a few times. V gene TRBV5-1 combines with J gene TRBJ1-4; D is ambiguous. Germline V gene data show CDR1 as SGHRS and CDR2 as YFSETQ. The CDR3 length is 13 residues. V dropped 3 bases and J dropped 3 bases, with 6 bases sitting between them. CDR3 in amino acids: CASSSNPNEKLFF. As DNA, the CDR3 is TGCGCCAGCAGCTCCAACCCTAATGAAAAACTGTTTTTT.

The rearrangement joins TRBV11-2 to TRBJ1-4; 9 nucleotides line up with TRBD1. The V gene's germline CDR1 is SGHAT and CDR2 FQNNGV. Trimming at V came to 5 bases and at J to 7 bases, leaving 11 bases not matched to a gene. This CDR3 is built from 16 residues. The CDR3 nucleotides read TGTGCCAGCAGCAGATCGATAGGGACAGGGAGTGAAAAACTGTTTTTT. Its translation: CASSRSIGTGSEKLFF. The full variable domain, completed using reference TRBV11-2 and TRBJ1-4, is EAGVAQSPRYKIIEKRQSVAFWCNPISGHATLYWYQQILGQGPKLLIQFQNNGVVDDSQLPKDRFSAERLKGVDSTLKIQPAKLEDSAVYLCASSRSIGTGSEKLFFGSGTQLSVL.

This chain connects TRBV6-1 to TRBJ1-3, with D possibly matching TRBD1 (5 bases). The CDR3 has 19 residues. The V and J ends lost 2 bases and 0 bases respectively, with 20 bases between them. CDR1 is MNHNS and CDR2 is SASEGT in the germline V gene. The CDR3 DNA reads TGTGCCAGCAGTGAACGATCGAGAGGGACGGCACTCTCTGGAAACACCATATATTTT. It yields the protein CASSERSRGTALSGNTIYF.

The chain employs TRBV5-6 and TRBJ1-1; 9 nucleotides agree with TRBD1. The germline gives CDR1 SGHDT, CDR2 YYEEEE. The CDR3 runs 15 residues. J was trimmed by 5 bases and V by 3 bases; bases with no gene match: 8. The CDR3 here is CASSSTQGARTEAFF. In nucleotides, the CDR3 is TGTGCCAGCAGCTCAACACAGGGGGCTCGGACTGAAGCTTTCTTT.

The chain links TRBV6-5 to TRBJ1-5; D possibly corresponds to TRBD1 (5 bases). Per the germline V gene, CDR1 is MNHEY and CDR2 is SVGAGI. This CDR3 has 12 residues. V gave up 11 bases and J gave up 2 bases, with 10 bases separating them. The CDR3 bases are TGTGCCTCGGGGACCGGCAATCAGCCCCAGCATTTT. Protein sequence: CASGTGNQPQHF.

This chain connects TRBV7-3 to TRBJ2-1, with a possible D match to TRBD1 (6 bases). The germline V gene encodes CDR1 SGHTA and CDR2 FQGTGA. V was cut by 5 bases and J by 4 bases, with 9 bases left in between. The CDR3 spans 13 residues. The CDR3 reads CASSPGQYNEQFF. In nucleotides, the CDR3 is TGTGCCAGCAGCCCCGGACAGTACAATGAGCAGTTCTTC. Using reference TRBV7-3 and TRBJ2-1 for the parts outside the CDR3, the full variable domain is GAGVSQTPSNKVTEKGKYVELRCDPISGHTALYWYRQSLGQGPEFLIYFQGTGAADDSGLPNDRFFAVRPEGSVSTLKIQRTERGDSAVYLCASSPGQYNEQFFGPGTRLTVL.

This sequence joins TRBV5-1 and TRBJ1-2; tentative D call: TRBD1 (6 bases). Germline CDR1 reads SGHRS; CDR2 reads YFSETQ. Trimming cost V 6 bases and J 0 bases, with 12 bases left between them. The CDR3 extends over 14 amino acids. This CDR3 reads CASKVGGPNYGYTF. CDR3 nucleotide sequence: TGCGCCAGCAAGGTTGGGGGGCCTAACTATGGCTACACCTTC.

The chain employs TRBV7-9 and TRBJ1-2; D is uncertain. The germline CDR1 and CDR2 sequences are SEHNR and FQNEAQ (reference sequence). V was cut by 1 base and J by 4 bases, with 13 bases left in between. CDR3 size: 15 residues. CDR3 DNA: TGTGCCAGCAGCTTAGTTGGCAGGAACGGCTATGGCTACACCTTC. Encoded protein: CASSLVGRNGYGYTF.

The chain uses TRBV7-9 and TRBJ2-7, with TRBD1 matching over 7 bases. The CDR3 spans 13 residues. In germline, CDR1 is SEHNR, CDR2 FQNEAQ (reference sequence). The V gene end was trimmed by 5 bases and the J gene end by 4 bases; junction bases not matched to a gene: 5. CDR3 protein: CASSSRGLYEQYF. CDR3 bases: TGTGCCAGCAGCAGTAGGGGGCTATACGAGCAGTACTTC.